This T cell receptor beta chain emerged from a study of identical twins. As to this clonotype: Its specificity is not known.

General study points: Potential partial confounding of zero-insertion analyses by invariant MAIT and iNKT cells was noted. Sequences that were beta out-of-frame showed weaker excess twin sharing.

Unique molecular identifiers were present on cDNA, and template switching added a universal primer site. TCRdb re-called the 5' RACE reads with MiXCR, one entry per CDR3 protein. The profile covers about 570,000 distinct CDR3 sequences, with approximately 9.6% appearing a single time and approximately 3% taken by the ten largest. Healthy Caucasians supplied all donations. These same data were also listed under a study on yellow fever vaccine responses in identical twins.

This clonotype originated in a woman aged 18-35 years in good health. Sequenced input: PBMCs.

CDR3 sequence reads: CASSPESTYEQYF. The CDR3 DNA reads as TGTGCCAGCTCACCCGAGAGCACCTACGAGCAGTACTTC. The chain couples TRBV18 to TRBJ2-7; no clear D gene. CDR3 length equals 13 residues. Between the trimmed V and J ends, which lost 3 bases and 2 bases, there was a span of 8 bases. Germline loops: CDR1 KGHSH, CDR2 LQKENI.